The 24 T cell receptor beta chains listed next were all sequenced from one sample in a study of blood T cell repertoires in COVID-19. Method: immunoSEQ multiplex PCR; TCRdb's copy keeps in-frame clones and lacks some. The repertoire includes roughly 90,000 clones, under 90% of them detected once, and roughly 1.5% sits in the top ten. Sequences were obtained from peripheral blood. The receptors here all came from a human donor with active COVID-19. The donor label of this sample is uncertain.

The chain links TRBV2 to TRBJ1-6; D possibly corresponds to TRBD1 (5 bases). The length of the CDR3 is 16 residues. V lost 11 bases and J lost 8, with 25 bases in between. CDR1 is SNHLY and CDR2 is FYNNEI in the germline V gene. CDR3 nucleotide sequence: TGTGCCCTCACCATCCCGGGGGGGATTGGGGATTCACCCCTCCACTTT. Protein: CALTIPGGIGDSPLHF.

The chain couples TRBV29-1 to TRBJ2-1; 9 bases align to TRBD2. Trimming took 4 bases from V and 7 from J; bases not matched to a gene: 8. The CDR3 runs 14 residues. CDR1 and CDR2 from the germline V gene are SQVTM and ANQGSEA. The CDR3 nucleotides read TGCAGCGTTGCTGGCGGGGGGGCCAGTAATGAGCAGTTCTTC. Protein product: CSVAGGGASNEQFF.

The rearrangement joins TRBV4-1 to TRBJ1-5; D may be TRBD1 (5 bases). Germline-derived CDR1 and CDR2 are MGHRA and YSYEKL. The CDR3 has 15 residues. V lost 6 bases to trimming and J lost 3 bases, with 15 bases between them. CDR3 sequence reads: CASSLSRQPNQPQHF. The CDR3 DNA sequence: TGCGCCAGCAGTCTCAGTAGACAGCCCAATCAGCCCCAGCATTTT.

The rearrangement links TRBV19 to TRBJ1-2; TRBD1 matches at 10 bases. This CDR3 has 14 residues. CDR1 and CDR2 (germline): LNHDA, SQIVND (reference sequence). V was clipped by 6 bases and J by 7 bases; unmatched bases: 8. The CDR3 sequence: CASSWDRGSGGYTF. The CDR3 coding sequence is TGTGCCAGTAGCTGGGACAGGGGATCAGGTGGCTACACCTTC.

V is TRBV4-3 and J is TRBJ2-6; 8 nucleotides align to TRBD1. With 8 bases clipped from V and 0 bases from J, the junction kept 12 bases outside the gene matches. This CDR3 has 18 amino acids. Germline CDR1 and CDR2: LGHNA and YSLEER. CDR3: CASAHLGQAISGANVLTF. CDR3 nucleotides: TGCGCCAGCGCACATCTGGGACAGGCGATCTCTGGGGCCAACGTCCTGACTTTC.

This sequence joins TRBV19 and TRBJ2-3, with a tentative D call TRBD1 (6 bases). V gave up 9 bases and J gave up 1 base, with 11 bases separating them. This CDR3 is built from 13 residues. The V gene's germline CDR1 is LNHDA and CDR2 SQIVND (reference sequence). CDR3 in amino acids: CASSGARTDTQYF. Written as DNA, the CDR3 is TGTGCCAGCTCAGGGGCGCGCACAGATACGCAGTATTTT.

This chain joins TRBV7-8 and TRBJ1-2, with 8 bases aligning to TRBD1. V was clipped by 5 bases and J by 5 bases; unmatched bases: 16. In germline, CDR1 is SGHVS, CDR2 FQNEAQ. This CDR3 contains 17 residues. CDR3 nucleotides: TGTGCCAGCAGCCTCCGACCGGGACAGGTGAAGGGTTATGGCTACACCTTC. Translated: CASSLRPGQVKGYGYTF. The variable domain in full, completed from reference TRBV7-8 and TRBJ1-2, reads GAGVSQSPRYKVAKRGQDVALRCDPISGHVSLFWYQQALGQGPEFLTYFQNEAQLDKSGLPSDRFFAERPEGSVSTLKIQRTQQEDSAVYLCASSLRPGQVKGYGYTFGSGTRLTVV.

The sample holds many counts of this clone. This chain joins TRBV2 and TRBJ2-2, with a possible D match to TRBD2 (5 bases). Trimming pared 4 bases from V and 6 bases from J, leaving 15 bases between. This CDR3 comprises 15 residues. CDR1 is SNHLY, CDR2 FYNNEI, per germline. This chain's CDR3 is CASSVAMSPAGELFF. In nucleotides, the CDR3 is TGTGCCAGCAGTGTAGCGATGAGTCCGGCCGGGGAGCTGTTTTTT.

This sequence joins TRBV6-5 and TRBJ1-3; D might be TRBD1 (6 bases). Germline CDR1 is MNHEY and CDR2 is SVGAGI. The CDR3 consists of 15 residues. V lost 9 bases and J 0 bases, leaving 15 bases between the germline ends. The CDR3 bases are TGTGCCAGTTACAGGGTAGGCCCCTCTGGAAACACCATATATTTT. Amino acid sequence: CASYRVGPSGNTIYF.

The rearrangement uses TRBV6-6 and TRBJ1-2; D is possibly TRBD1 (5 bases). This CDR3 is built from 14 residues. Germline CDR1 is MNHNY and CDR2 is SVGAGI (reference sequence). The V end lost 4 bases, the J end lost 4 bases, and 13 bases lay between the germline ends. The CDR3 sequence is CASSSRGGPYGYTF. The DNA of the CDR3 is TGTGCCAGCAGTTCCCGCGGGGGACCCTATGGCTACACCTTC.

The CDR3 region has the DNA TGTGCCAGCAGCTTCCGGACAGGGGCCATTAATGAAAAACTGTTTTTT. Translated: CASSFRTGAINEKLFF. The V gene is TRBV13, the J gene TRBJ1-4, with TRBD1 matching over 9 bases. Losses at the gene ends were 3 bases for V and 4 bases for J; bases not matched to a gene: 6. Germline CDR1 and CDR2: PRHDT and FYEKMQ (reference sequence). The CDR3 loop spans 16 amino acids.

V usage is TRBV5-4 and J usage is TRBJ2-5, with 10 bases identical to TRBD2. V was clipped by 0 bases and J by 3 bases; unmatched bases: 5. The CDR3 loop spans 16 amino acids. Per the germline V gene, CDR1 is SGHNT and CDR2 is YYREEE (reference sequence). In DNA, the CDR3 is TGTGCCAGCAGCTTGGTCGCTAGCGGGGGAAAAGAGACCCAGTACTTC. The encoded protein is CASSLVASGGKETQYF. The full variable domain, rest sourced from reference TRBV5-4 and TRBJ2-5, is ETGVTQSPTHLIKTRGQQVTLRCSSQSGHNTVSWYQQALGQGPQFIFQYYREEENGRGNFPPRFSGLQFPNYSSELNVNALELDDSALYLCASSLVASGGKETQYFGPGTRLLVL.

This clone was found once. The CDR3 DNA reads as TGTGCCTGGCTACAACTAGCGGGGGGGCCCTTGGGGCAGTTCTTC. Amino acids: CAWLQLAGGPLGQFF. The rearrangement links TRBV30 to TRBJ2-1; TRBD2 matches at 13 bases. This CDR3 spans 15 amino acids. CDR1 GTSNPN and CDR2 SVGIG come from the germline V gene (reference sequence). V lost 5 bases and J lost 12; bases outside the gene matches: 13.

This chain links TRBV30 with TRBJ1-1; D is undetermined. V lost 0 bases to trimming and J lost 3 bases, with 8 bases between them. This CDR3 is 13 amino acids long. Germline V gene data show CDR1 as GTSNPN and CDR2 as SVGIG (reference sequence). The CDR3 DNA sequence: TGTGCCTGGAGTGTACGGTTGGACACTGAAGCTTTCTTT. Encoded protein: CAWSVRLDTEAFF.

The chain recombines TRBV4-3 with TRBJ1-1; TRBD1 matches 7 bases. V was pared by 3 bases and J by 5 bases, with 9 bases of the junction left unmatched. Germline assignment: CDR1 LGHNA and CDR2 YSLEER. CDR3 length: 15 residues. The CDR3 nucleotides read TGCGCCAGCAGCCATTTCCCGAAGGGGGCGACTGAAGCTTTCTTT. Translation gives CASSHFPKGATEAFF.

The chain recombines TRBV9 with TRBJ1-3; possible D gene TRBD1, 6 bases. This CDR3 spans 16 amino acids. The germline V gene has CDR1 SGDLS and CDR2 YYNGEE. V was trimmed by 3 bases and J by 3 bases, leaving 16 bases between them. CDR3 nucleotides: TGTGCCAGCAGCGCCTCCGGACAGACCCTTGGAAACACCATATATTTT. Translating gives CASSASGQTLGNTIYF. Drawing the rest from reference TRBV9 and TRBJ1-3, the complete variable domain is DSGVTQTPKHLITATGQRVTLRCSPRSGDLSVYWYQQSLDQGLQFLIQYYNGEERAKGNILERFSAQQFPDLHSELNLSSLELGDSALYFCASSASGQTLGNTIYFGEGSWLTVV.

The rearrangement joins TRBV5-4 to TRBJ1-1; D is possibly TRBD1 (5 bases). Trimming pared 6 bases from V and 3 bases from J, leaving 15 bases between. The CDR3 runs to 14 residues. Looked up from germline, CDR1 is SGHNT and CDR2 is YYREEE (reference sequence). CDR3 DNA: TGTGCCAGCACCCCCTTCGGCAGGGACACTGAAGCTTTCTTT. As protein: CASTPFGRDTEAFF.

J is TRBJ2-2 and V is TRBV5-1; 8 positions match TRBD1. Germline values: CDR1 SGHRS, CDR2 YFSETQ. The CDR3 length is 14 residues. Unmatched junction bases numbered 3, after V lost 2 bases and J lost 6 bases. This chain's CDR3 is CASSLDRGAGELFF. CDR3 nucleotide sequence: TGCGCCAGCAGCTTAGACAGGGGCGCCGGGGAGCTGTTTTTT.

V usage is TRBV28 and J usage is TRBJ1-3; the D is unclear. V lost 7 bases and J 2 bases, leaving 15 bases between the germline ends. Germline CDR1 and CDR2: MDHEN and SYDVKM. The CDR3 loop spans 15 amino acids. DNA for the CDR3: TGTGCCAGCAAAGCGTCGGGGTTCCCTGGAAACACCATATATTTT. It specifies CASKASGFPGNTIYF.

The V gene is TRBV28, the J gene TRBJ1-2; possible D gene TRBD1, 5 bases. Germline V gene lookup returns CDR1 MDHEN and CDR2 SYDVKM. With 7 bases removed from V and 4 bases from J, the gap between germline ends came to 25 bases. This CDR3 has 17 amino acids. CDR3 bases: TGTGCCAGCACAAATGGGGGGGTGACAGAGAGTGTCTATGGCTACACCTTC. It translates to CASTNGGVTESVYGYTF.

The rearrangement uses TRBV19 and TRBJ2-1, with 8 bases aligning to TRBD2. Germline V gene sequence: CDR1 LNHDA, CDR2 SQIVND (reference sequence). The V gene end was trimmed by 9 bases and the J gene end by 4 bases; junction bases not matched to a gene: 8. The CDR3 has 14 residues. As DNA, the CDR3 is TGTGCCAGCGGGGGGGGGATCACTTACAATGAGCAGTTCTTC. Amino acids: CASGGGITYNEQFF.

The gene calls are TRBV5-1 and TRBJ1-1; tentatively, D is TRBD1 (5 bases). The CDR3 consists of 15 residues. Germline CDR1 is SGHRS and CDR2 is YFSETQ. The ends were cut back, 0 bases at V and 1 base at J, with 10 bases in the middle. The CDR3 DNA follows: TGCGCCAGCAGCTTGGAAGTGACAGCGAACACTGAAGCTTTCTTT. Its translation is CASSLEVTANTEAFF.

This chain connects TRBV7-2 to TRBJ2-1; TRBD2 agrees at 11 bases. V lost 4 bases and J lost 3; bases outside the gene matches: 2. The CDR3 extends over 15 amino acids. Germline V CDR1 and CDR2: SGHTA, FQGNSA. CDR3 in amino acids: CASSSSGGFYNEQFF. The CDR3 nucleotides are TGTGCCAGCAGCTCTAGCGGGGGGTTCTACAATGAGCAGTTCTTC.

This clone has only one observation. The CDR3 spells CASSPQGSYGYTF. DNA of the CDR3: TGTGCCAGCTCCCCACAGGGGAGCTATGGCTACACCTTC. The rearrangement links TRBV28 to TRBJ1-2, with 7 positions matching TRBD1. The CDR3 runs 13 residues. Germline V gene data show CDR1 as MDHEN and CDR2 as SYDVKM. Unmatched junction bases numbered 7, after V lost 8 bases and J lost 4 bases.